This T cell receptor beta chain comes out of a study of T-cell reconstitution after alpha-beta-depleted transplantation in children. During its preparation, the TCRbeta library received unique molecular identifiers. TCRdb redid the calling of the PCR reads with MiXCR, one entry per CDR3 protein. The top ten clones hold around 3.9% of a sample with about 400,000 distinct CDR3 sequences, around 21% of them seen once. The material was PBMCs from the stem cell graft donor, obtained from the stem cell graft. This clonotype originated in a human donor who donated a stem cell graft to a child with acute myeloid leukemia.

The CDR3, as DNA: TGTGCCAGCAGCGTAGATGAGGAAGAGACCCAGTACTTC. It encodes CASSVDEEETQYF. The chain combines TRBV9 with TRBJ2-5, with unresolved D. V lost 0 bases to trimming and J lost 3 bases, with 6 bases between them. Looked up from germline, CDR1 is SGDLS and CDR2 is YYNGEE. This CDR3 has 13 amino acids.